This T cell receptor beta chain was sequenced for a study of shared clonotypes between healthy human individuals. Trimming removed 2 bases at V and 5 bases at J, with 15 bases between. The germline V gene encodes CDR1 LNHNV and CDR2 YYDKDF (reference sequence). This CDR3 region has 15 residues. Per sorted-subset replicate PCR, input was roughly 200 ng DNA, representing 30,000 to 35,000 T cell genomes. TCRdb's table, derived via immunoSEQ multiplex PCR, lists solely in-frame clones and lacks some. Here the sample spans around 550,000 clones, about 96% being singletons. The specimen sequenced was naive CD4+ T cells sorted from blood. The sample's subset: CD45RA+ positively selected. This clonotype originated in a woman aged 25 to 39 in good health. The genes are TRBV15 and TRBJ1-1, with a possible D match to TRBD1 (5 bases). The DNA of the CDR3 is TGTGCCACCAGCAGAAACAAAGTGGGGGGTACTGAAGCTTTCTTT. Amino acid sequence: CATSRNKVGGTEAFF.